Presented here are 12 T cell receptor beta chains from one specimen sequenced in a study of blood T cell repertoires in COVID-19. Some clones are missing from TCRdb's copy, which holds only in-frame ones; the method was immunoSEQ multiplex PCR. The sample yields some 270,000 clones, roughly 90% seen once. The sample comprised peripheral blood. The receptor set was obtained from a man aged 25 to 45 with acute or convalescent COVID-19.

This chain links TRBV11-2 with TRBJ2-1; the match to TRBD2 covers 15 bases. The CDR3 loop spans 16 amino acids. CDR1 and CDR2 from the germline V gene are SGHAT and FQNNGV. The J segment lost 7 bases and the V segment lost 1 base, leaving 2 bases of the junction unmatched. The CDR3 sequence is CASSLAGTSGGNEQFF. For the CDR3, the DNA is TGTGCCAGCAGCTTAGCCGGGACTAGCGGGGGGAATGAGCAGTTCTTC.

This rearrangement joins TRBV5-6 to TRBJ1-1; a weak D match, TRBD1 (5 bases). The CDR3 has 15 amino acids. CDR1 is SGHDT, CDR2 YYEEEE, per germline. V was cut by 1 base and J by 5 bases, with 15 bases left in between. CDR3 nucleotides: TGTGCCAGCAGCTTGTTCGGAGGGGCGAGGACTGAAGCTTTCTTT. Translating it yields CASSLFGGARTEAFF.

This chain links TRBV6-2 or TRBV6-3 with TRBJ1-2; D is perhaps TRBD1 (5 bases). Germline CDR1 reads MNHEY; CDR2 reads SVGEGT. V lost 2 bases to trimming and J lost 4 bases, with 17 bases between them. The CDR3 extends over 16 amino acids. Written as DNA, the CDR3 is TGTGCCAGCAGTTACGAGGGGCGGGATTTCGGCTATGGCTACACCTTC. Its translation: CASSYEGRDFGYGYTF.

The chain employs TRBV7-9 and TRBJ2-3; D is uncertain. This CDR3 contains 13 residues. Trimming pared 4 bases from V and 3 bases from J, leaving 8 bases between. Germline V gene sequence: CDR1 SEHNR, CDR2 FQNEAQ (reference sequence). CDR3 loop: CASSWFRTDTQYF. The CDR3 DNA is TGTGCCAGCAGCTGGTTTAGAACAGATACGCAGTATTTT.

J is TRBJ1-1 and V is TRBV4-1; TRBD1 aligns across 7 bases. The trim removed 3 bases at V and 0 bases at J, leaving 10 bases unmatched. This CDR3 has 17 residues. Germline CDR1 reads MGHRA; CDR2 reads YSYEKL. CDR3 coding DNA: TGCGCCAGCAGCCACTCAACGGGGACAGTGATGAACACTGAAGCTTTCTTT. It yields the protein CASSHSTGTVMNTEAFF.

J is TRBJ2-2 and V is TRBV19; 7 bases map to TRBD1. The CDR3 spans 14 residues. The ends lost 2 bases at V and 9 bases at J; junction bases unmatched: 6. The V gene's germline CDR1 is LNHDA and CDR2 SQIVND (reference sequence). The DNA of the CDR3 is TGTGCCAGTAGTATAAGACAGGGTCGCCGGGAGCTGTTTTTT. The encoded protein is CASSIRQGRRELFF.

The chain couples TRBV2 to TRBJ2-3; 7 bases are shared with TRBD1. Germline assignment: CDR1 SNHLY and CDR2 FYNNEI. With 8 bases clipped from V and 1 base from J, the junction kept 6 bases outside the gene matches. The CDR3 covers 14 residues. CDR3 in amino acids: CASRRDSGTDTQYF. The CDR3 nucleotides are TGTGCCAGCCGCAGGGACAGTGGCACAGATACGCAGTATTTT.

The chain has TRBV27 and TRBJ2-2; a weak D match, TRBD1 (5 bases). The V and J ends lost 3 bases and 3 bases respectively, with 11 bases between them. This CDR3 has 15 residues. CDR1 MNHEY and CDR2 SMNVEV come from the germline V gene (reference sequence). The CDR3: CASSFVREDTGELFF. CDR3 DNA: TGTGCCAGCAGTTTCGTCAGGGAAGACACCGGGGAGCTGTTTTTT.

The rearrangement uses TRBV7-6 and TRBJ1-5, with D possibly TRBD1 on 6 matching bases. Per germline, CDR1 SGHVS and CDR2 FNYEAQ. Trimming pared 1 base from V and 7 bases from J, leaving 8 bases between. The CDR3 contains 13 residues. For the CDR3, the DNA is TGTGCCAGCAGCTTAGAGAGGGGGCAGCCCCAGCATTTT. Translated: CASSLERGQPQHF.

V and J are TRBV25-1 and TRBJ2-1, with 10 bases aligning to TRBD2. Germline CDR1 is MGHDK and CDR2 is SYGVNS. CDR3 length: 13 amino acids. J was trimmed by 7 bases and V by 7 bases; bases with no gene match: 4. CDR3 in amino acids: CASIKAGGNEQFF. The CDR3 nucleotides read TGTGCCAGCATTAAAGCGGGGGGGAATGAGCAGTTCTTC.

The chain uses TRBV10-3 and TRBJ1-5, with D uncertain. The CDR3 extends over 14 amino acids. The germline CDR1 and CDR2 sequences are ENHRY and SYGVKD. V was shortened by 10 bases and J by 2 bases, with 15 bases between the two germline ends. CDR3 in amino acids: CASAYQDGNQPQHF. DNA of the CDR3: TGTGCCAGTGCCTATCAGGATGGCAATCAGCCCCAGCATTTT.

The chain employs TRBV11-2 and TRBJ2-1, with TRBD2 identical over 14 bases. The germline CDR1 and CDR2 sequences are SGHAT and FQNNGV. J gave up 7 bases and V 3 bases, and 2 bases lay outside the gene matches. The CDR3 is made up of 15 amino acids. CDR3 coding DNA: TGTGCCAGCAGCTTGGGACTAGCGGGGGTTAATGAGCAGTTCTTC. Encoded protein: CASSLGLAGVNEQFF.